Below, 9 T cell receptor beta chains from the same sample are listed, as sequenced in a study of metastatic and nonmetastatic thyroid tumors. TCRdb reanalyzed the PCR reads with MiXCR. The profile covers 30,000 to 45,000 clones, with less than 25% appearing a single time and roughly a sixth taken by the ten largest. No patient received treatment before thyroid surgery. The material sequenced was blood. These receptors came from a female donor with papillary thyroid cancer or a benign thyroid nodule (not recorded which). Some clones in this sample may be carry-over from other donors' samples.

This clone was seen repeatedly, ten times or more. Other DNA sequences in this specimen translate into the identical CDR3. This chain uses TRBV6-1 with TRBJ2-5; no clear D. CDR1 and CDR2 from the germline V gene are MNHNS and SASEGT. This CDR3 region has 13 residues. V was shortened by 1 base and J by 7 bases, with 10 bases between the two germline ends. CDR3 in amino acids: CASSEGKSGTQYF. Here the CDR3 DNA reads TGTGCCAGCAGTGAAGGGAAGTCGGGGACCCAGTACTTC.

This clone was observed many times. The CDR3 coding sequence is TGTGCCAGCAGCCGAAAGGACAGGGAGCAGTTCTTC. Translating gives CASSRKDREQFF. The gene calls are TRBV3-1 and TRBJ2-1, with 7 bases that match TRBD1. Germline CDR1 and CDR2: LGHDT and YNNKEL (reference sequence). This CDR3 contains 12 residues. V shed 4 bases and J 10 bases; nucleotides not matched to a gene: 4.

This clone was detected many times. V and J are TRBV7-3 and TRBJ2-7; no reliable D call. Germline V gene sequence: CDR1 SGHTA, CDR2 FQGTGA. The CDR3 is made up of 13 amino acids. Trimming left V 5 bases short and J 7 bases short, with 15 bases between. CDR3 nucleotide sequence: TGTGCCAGCAGCCCTGGGGTAGACCGGGAGCAGTACTTC. Translating gives CASSPGVDREQYF.

Only a few counts were recorded for this clone. The genes are TRBV10-2 and TRBJ2-7; 9 positions match TRBD2. The germline CDR1 and CDR2 sequences are WSHSY and SAAADI. The CDR3 is 17 amino acids. J was trimmed by 2 bases and V by 2 bases; bases with no gene match: 10. In DNA, the CDR3 is TGCGCCAGCAGTGAGGCCCCGCCGCGCGGGAGGGCCTACGAGCAGTACTTC. It encodes CASSEAPPRGRAYEQYF.

This clone was seen only a few times. The chain joins TRBV6-2 or TRBV6-3 to TRBJ1-2; D gene uncertain. V lost 4 bases to trimming and J lost 10 bases, with 13 bases between them. CDR1 MNHEY and CDR2 SVGEGT come from the germline V gene. This CDR3 is built from 12 residues. The CDR3 here is CASSWYGGVYTF. CDR3 coding DNA: TGTGCCAGCAGTTGGTATGGCGGCGTCTACACCTTC.

The chain carries TRBV28 and TRBJ2-5; D may match TRBD1 or TRBD2 (5 bases each). V was trimmed by 3 bases and J by 5 bases, leaving 19 bases between them. The germline V gene encodes CDR1 MDHEN and CDR2 SYDVKM. The CDR3 loop spans 16 amino acids. The CDR3 region is CASSFSGRTSVETQYF. The CDR3 bases are TGTGCCAGCAGTTTCTCGGGACGGACTTCGGTGGAGACCCAGTACTTC. Combining the CDR3 with reference TRBV28 and TRBJ2-5 gives the whole variable domain DVKVTQSSRYLVKRTGEKVFLECVQDMDHENMFWYRQDPGLGLRLIYFSYDVKMKEKGDIPEGYSVSREKKERFSLILESASTNQTSMYLCASSFSGRTSVETQYFGPGTRLLVL.

This clone was seen ten or more times. V gene TRBV2 combines with J gene TRBJ2-3, with 9 positions matching TRBD1. V shed 6 bases and J 2 bases; nucleotides not matched to a gene: 12. The CDR3 contains 17 residues. The V gene's germline CDR1 is SNHLY and CDR2 FYNNEI. The CDR3 here is CASRPGTGWTHTDTQYF. The CDR3 DNA reads as TGTGCCAGCAGACCCGGGACAGGGTGGACACACACAGATACGCAGTATTTT. The whole variable domain, filled in from reference TRBV2 and TRBJ2-3, reads EPEVTQTPSHQVTQMGQEVILRCVPISNHLYFYWYRQILGQKVEFLVSFYNNEISEKSEIFDDQFSVERPDGSNFTLKIRSTKLEDSAMYFCASRPGTGWTHTDTQYFGPGTRLTVL.

The chain recombines TRBV9 with TRBJ2-7, with D possibly matching TRBD1 (6 bases). The CDR3 runs to 14 residues. CDR1 and CDR2 (germline): SGDLS, YYNGEE. The V gene lost 1 base and the J gene lost 2 bases, with 10 bases spanning the gap. The CDR3 sequence: CASSVQQGPYEQYF. The CDR3 region has the DNA TGTGCCAGCAGCGTACAACAGGGTCCCTACGAGCAGTACTTC.

This clone was seen repeatedly, ten times or more. The V gene is TRBV11-2, the J gene TRBJ2-1, with 11 bases lining up with TRBD2. Trimming took 5 bases from V and 7 from J; bases not matched to a gene: 7. Germline V gene lookup returns CDR1 SGHAT and CDR2 FQNNGV. The CDR3 sequence is 15 residues long. In DNA form, the CDR3 reads TGTGCCAGCAGCACCATAGCGGGAGGGCCGAATGAGCAGTTCTTC. This codes for CASSTIAGGPNEQFF. Combining the CDR3 with reference TRBV11-2 and TRBJ2-1 gives the whole variable domain EAGVAQSPRYKIIEKRQSVAFWCNPISGHATLYWYQQILGQGPKLLIQFQNNGVVDDSQLPKDRFSAERLKGVDSTLKIQPAKLEDSAVYLCASSTIAGGPNEQFFGPGTRLTVL.